These T cell receptor beta chains were read from a single sample in a study of T cells expressing NK-cell markers. Using the 5' RACE reads, TCRdb records one entry per CDR3 protein without DNA. The specimen's table records 350,000 to 400,000 distinct CDR3 sequences. Sequencing was performed on blood T cells: a sorted CD56 or NKG2C T cell subset, CD4+ or CD8+ T cells, or bulk PBMC T cells (not recorded which). These receptors were collected from a woman aged 50 to 60 in good health. Both conserved end residues are part of each CDR3.

V: TRBV7-8
J: TRBJ2-1
CDR3: CASSPWSRRGSDEQFF

V: TRBV12-3/TRBV12-4
J: TRBJ2-3
CDR3: CANGGGSTDTQYF

V: TRBV10-2
J: TRBJ1-3
CDR3: CATWTAGNTIYF

V: TRBV6-5
J: TRBJ2-5
CDR3: CASSYSETGTQYF

V: TRBV5-1
J: TRBJ2-1
CDR3: CATRPVDYNEQFF

V: TRBV14
J: TRBJ2-1
CDR3: CASSQRLGSGYNEQFF

V: TRBV11-3
J: TRBJ2-7
CDR3: CASSSRDFSGSYEQYF

V: TRBV5-6
J: TRBJ1-1
CDR3: CASSFTTGGRDTEAFF

V: TRBV27
J: TRBJ2-3
CDR3: CASSESANTQYF

V: TRBV12-3/TRBV12-4
J: TRBJ1-1
CDR3: CASRPRDRVDTEAFF

V: TRBV6-2/TRBV6-3
J: TRBJ2-7
CDR3: CASSLSGTYYEQYF

V: TRBV20-1
J: TRBJ2-1
CDR3: CSARDLLTGPDNEQFF

V: TRBV4-1
J: TRBJ2-3
CDR3: CASSHSEGSTDTQYF